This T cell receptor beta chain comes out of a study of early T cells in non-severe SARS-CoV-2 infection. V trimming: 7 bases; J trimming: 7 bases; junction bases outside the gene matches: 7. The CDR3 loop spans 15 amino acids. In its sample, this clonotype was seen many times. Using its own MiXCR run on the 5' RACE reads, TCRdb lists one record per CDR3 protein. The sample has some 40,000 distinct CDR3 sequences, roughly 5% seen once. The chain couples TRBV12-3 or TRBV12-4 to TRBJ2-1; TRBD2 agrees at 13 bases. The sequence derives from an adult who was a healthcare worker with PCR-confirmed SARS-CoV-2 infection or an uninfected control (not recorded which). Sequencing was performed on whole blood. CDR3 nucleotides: TGTGCCAGCACCCGACTAGCGGGAGGAAAGAATGAGCAGTTCTTC. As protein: CASTRLAGGKNEQFF.